This is a list of T cell receptor beta chains from one sample in a study of T-cell memory formation after mild COVID-19. TCRdb reprocessed the 5' RACE reads with MiXCR, giving one entry per CDR3 protein. The sample lists 470,000 or so distinct CDR3 sequences; more than 20% were seen once. What was sequenced was PBMCs or a T cell subset sorted from them (not recorded which). The receptors here all came from an adult woman who had mild COVID-19 (a few samples of this study predate the infection). Cell type and time point are not known. Each CDR3 is given with its conserved first and last residue. Fields, in order: CDR3 length, D gene, J gene, V gene, clone size, CDR3 protein, CDR3 DNA. The D gene is left open where the match is weak. Clone size is shown for a subset of rows, as once, few, many or a class of expanded clone.

len: 14
d_gene: -
j_gene: TRBJ2-7
v_gene: TRBV20-1
abundance: -
CDR3aa: CSAREGTTDYEQYF
CDR3nt: TGCAGTGCTAGAGAGGGAACTACCGACTACGAGCAGTACTTC

len: 18
d_gene: TRBD1
j_gene: TRBJ1-1
v_gene: TRBV27
abundance: -
CDR3aa: CASSLERGTGGRNTEAFF
CDR3nt: TGTGCCAGCAGTTTAGAGCGGGGAACAGGGGGCAGGAACACTGAAGCTTTCTTT

len: 16
d_gene: -
j_gene: TRBJ2-5
v_gene: TRBV6-5
abundance: -
CDR3aa: CASSYSGSSSQETQYF
CDR3nt: TGTGCCAGCAGTTACTCAGGTTCTAGCTCCCAAGAGACCCAGTACTTC

len: 11
d_gene: -
j_gene: TRBJ2-7
v_gene: TRBV5-1
abundance: -
CDR3aa: CASSFGIEQYF
CDR3nt: TGCGCCAGCAGCTTCGGGATCGAGCAGTACTTC

len: 15
d_gene: -
j_gene: TRBJ1-5
v_gene: TRBV4-3
abundance: -
CDR3aa: CASSQDNSRRQPQHF
CDR3nt: TGCGCCAGCAGCCAAGACAACAGTCGACGGCAGCCCCAGCATTTT

len: 14
d_gene: -
j_gene: TRBJ2-1
v_gene: TRBV2
abundance: many
CDR3aa: CASSSGYGGNEQFF
CDR3nt: TGTGCCAGCAGTTCGGGGTACGGGGGCAATGAGCAGTTCTTC

len: 13
d_gene: -
j_gene: TRBJ2-3
v_gene: TRBV4-2
abundance: -
CDR3aa: CASSPEGTDTQYF
CDR3nt: TGTGCCAGCAGCCCAGAGGGTACAGATACGCAGTATTTT

len: 12
d_gene: -
j_gene: TRBJ2-7
v_gene: TRBV12-3/TRBV12-4
abundance: few
CDR3aa: CASSLYMREQYF
CDR3nt: TGTGCCAGCAGTTTGTACATGCGCGAGCAGTACTTC

len: 14
d_gene: -
j_gene: TRBJ2-3
v_gene: TRBV12-3/TRBV12-4
abundance: -
CDR3aa: CASSMEGGRDTQYF
CDR3nt: TGTGCCAGCAGTATGGAGGGGGGGAGAGATACGCAGTATTTT

len: 14
d_gene: -
j_gene: TRBJ1-2
v_gene: TRBV5-6
abundance: -
CDR3aa: CASYDYGRFYGYTF
CDR3nt: TGTGCCAGTTATGATTACGGGCGTTTTTATGGCTACACCTTC

len: 13
d_gene: TRBD1
j_gene: TRBJ2-3
v_gene: TRBV6-5
abundance: many
CDR3aa: CASRQGQADTQYF
CDR3nt: TGTGCCAGCAGACAGGGACAGGCAGATACGCAGTATTTT

len: 18
d_gene: TRBD2
j_gene: TRBJ2-5
v_gene: TRBV6-1
abundance: few
CDR3aa: CASSGLRRASGNQETQYF
CDR3nt: TGTGCCAGCAGCGGATTACGAAGGGCTAGCGGGAATCAAGAGACCCAGTACTTC

len: 16
d_gene: -
j_gene: TRBJ2-7
v_gene: TRBV11-2
abundance: -
CDR3aa: CASSYLSVGLQSEQYF
CDR3nt: TGTGCCAGCAGCTACCTCTCGGTAGGACTCCAAAGCGAGCAGTACTTC

len: 14
d_gene: -
j_gene: TRBJ1-6
v_gene: TRBV12-3/TRBV12-4
abundance: few
CDR3aa: CASSYGFGNSPLHF
CDR3nt: TGTGCCAGCAGCTACGGGTTCGGGAATTCACCCCTCCACTTT

len: 11
d_gene: -
j_gene: TRBJ1-1
v_gene: TRBV24-1
abundance: -
CDR3aa: CATSYQEEAFF
CDR3nt: TGTGCCACCAGTTACCAGGAAGAAGCTTTCTTT

len: 15
d_gene: -
j_gene: TRBJ2-5
v_gene: TRBV5-1
abundance: -
CDR3aa: CASSLAQSLQETQYF
CDR3nt: TGCGCCAGCAGCTTGGCCCAGTCGTTACAAGAGACCCAGTACTTC

len: 12
d_gene: -
j_gene: TRBJ2-7
v_gene: TRBV7-9
abundance: few
CDR3aa: CASSTDEDEQYF
CDR3nt: TGTGCCAGCAGCACGGATGAGGACGAGCAGTACTTC

len: 14
d_gene: TRBD1
j_gene: TRBJ1-6
v_gene: TRBV5-3
abundance: -
CDR3aa: CARSYGTGESPLHF
CDR3nt: TGTGCCAGAAGCTACGGGACAGGGGAATCACCCCTCCACTTT

len: 12
d_gene: -
j_gene: TRBJ2-7
v_gene: TRBV11-2
abundance: few
CDR3aa: CASSLVGLEQYF
CDR3nt: TGTGCCAGCAGCTTAGTGGGGTTAGAGCAGTACTTC

len: 15
d_gene: TRBD1
j_gene: TRBJ1-2
v_gene: TRBV7-9
abundance: few
CDR3aa: CASSFEGAMDYGYTF
CDR3nt: TGTGCCAGCAGCTTTGAGGGGGCTATGGACTATGGCTACACCTTC

len: 16
d_gene: -
j_gene: TRBJ2-7
v_gene: TRBV5-5
abundance: -
CDR3aa: CASSLGAGRTSYEQYF
CDR3nt: TGTGCCAGCAGCTTGGGCGCCGGGCGGACCTCCTACGAGCAGTACTTC

len: 14
d_gene: -
j_gene: TRBJ2-4
v_gene: TRBV3-1
abundance: -
CDR3aa: CASSQVHSKNIQYF
CDR3nt: TGTGCCAGCAGCCAAGTACATTCCAAAAACATTCAGTACTTC

len: 13
d_gene: -
j_gene: TRBJ2-7
v_gene: TRBV19
abundance: few
CDR3aa: CASSTRTSYEQYF
CDR3nt: TGTGCCAGTAGTACCAGGACTTCCTACGAGCAGTACTTC

len: 15
d_gene: TRBD2
j_gene: TRBJ2-5
v_gene: TRBV5-1
abundance: -
CDR3aa: CASSLIAGGPGTQYF
CDR3nt: TGCGCCAGCAGCTTGATAGCGGGAGGGCCCGGGACCCAGTACTTC

len: 16
d_gene: TRBD2
j_gene: TRBJ2-3
v_gene: TRBV7-9
abundance: few
CDR3aa: CASSSRTSVRTDTQYF
CDR3nt: TGTGCCAGCAGCTCTAGGACTAGCGTAAGAACAGATACGCAGTATTTT

len: 16
d_gene: TRBD2
j_gene: TRBJ2-3
v_gene: TRBV10-2
abundance: few
CDR3aa: CATAGGISGIPDTQYF
CDR3nt: TGCGCCACCGCTGGAGGGATTAGCGGGATCCCGGATACGCAGTATTTT

len: 17
d_gene: -
j_gene: TRBJ2-4
v_gene: TRBV6-5
abundance: -
CDR3aa: CASSYSNGGLTKNIQYF
CDR3nt: TGTGCCAGCAGTTACTCGAATGGGGGGTTGACCAAAAACATTCAGTACTTC

len: 14
d_gene: -
j_gene: TRBJ1-6
v_gene: TRBV12-3/TRBV12-4
abundance: few
CDR3aa: CASSGGWGYSPLHF
CDR3nt: TGTGCCAGCAGTGGGGGTTGGGGGTATTCACCCCTCCACTTT

len: 12
d_gene: -
j_gene: TRBJ2-3
v_gene: TRBV5-1
abundance: many
CDR3aa: CASSLPTDTQYF
CDR3nt: TGTGCCAGCAGCTTACCCACAGATACGCAGTATTTT

len: 16
d_gene: -
j_gene: TRBJ2-1
v_gene: TRBV20-1
abundance: few
CDR3aa: CSAIGGLAKRYNEQFF
CDR3nt: TGCAGTGCCATCGGGGGCCTAGCGAAACGCTACAATGAGCAGTTCTTC

len: 15
d_gene: TRBD1
j_gene: TRBJ1-6
v_gene: TRBV15
abundance: -
CDR3aa: CATSKFGQGNSPLHF
CDR3nt: TGTGCCACCAGCAAGTTCGGACAGGGGAATTCACCCCTCCACTTT

len: 14
d_gene: -
j_gene: TRBJ1-5
v_gene: TRBV6-2/TRBV6-3
abundance: -
CDR3aa: CASINSYSNQPQHF
CDR3nt: TGTGCCAGTATAAACAGCTATAGCAATCAGCCCCAGCATTTT

len: 16
d_gene: TRBD1
j_gene: TRBJ1-6
v_gene: TRBV7-9
abundance: few
CDR3aa: CASSPTRDRGHSPLHF
CDR3nt: TGTGCCAGCAGCCCAACCCGGGACAGGGGACATTCACCCCTCCACTTT

len: 16
d_gene: -
j_gene: TRBJ1-3
v_gene: TRBV12-3/TRBV12-4
abundance: -
CDR3aa: CASRSEAWGSGNTIYF
CDR3nt: TGTGCCAGCAGGTCAGAGGCTTGGGGCTCTGGAAACACCATATATTTT

len: 14
d_gene: TRBD1
j_gene: TRBJ1-6
v_gene: TRBV12-3/TRBV12-4
abundance: -
CDR3aa: CASSRTGSGSPLHF
CDR3nt: TGTGCCAGCAGTCGGACAGGGTCGGGCTCACCCCTCCACTTT

len: 10
d_gene: -
j_gene: TRBJ1-3
v_gene: TRBV25-1
abundance: few
CDR3aa: CASLGNTIYF
CDR3nt: TGTGCCAGCCTGGGAAACACCATATATTTT

len: 14
d_gene: TRBD1
j_gene: TRBJ2-7
v_gene: TRBV12-3/TRBV12-4
abundance: -
CDR3aa: CASARTGGSYEQYF
CDR3nt: TGTGCCTCCGCGCGGACAGGGGGCTCCTACGAGCAGTACTTC